Listed below are T cell receptor beta chains from one sample, sequenced in a study of post-analysis software for immune sequencing data. TCRdb ran MiXCR on the PCR reads and lists one entry per CDR3 protein. The sample has roughly 800,000 distinct CDR3 sequences; roughly 29% are singletons. The sequenced material came from blood. All receptors come from a girl aged 5-17 years with multiple sclerosis. The CDR3 runs from the conserved cysteine through the conserved F or W. Where a row states a size, it is once, few, many or the class of an expanded clone; other rows omit it.

cdr3_aa j_call clone_size v_call
CATSRERLGYQETQYF TRBJ2-5 few TRBV15
CASSRGLSLETQYF TRBJ2-5 few TRBV4-2
CASSDVNWRDSGEQYF TRBJ2-7 few TRBV4-3
CASSIAGSRYNEQFF TRBJ2-1 . TRBV27
CASTYSRDLALFF TRBJ2-1 . TRBV28
CASSSPSGNTIYF TRBJ1-3 . TRBV6-5
CATRGVADTDTQYF TRBJ2-3 . TRBV10-3
CASSLVGLAPDGYTF TRBJ1-2 few TRBV5-1
CSARGVAGLYEQYF TRBJ2-7 . TRBV20-1
CASSGGGGEQFF TRBJ2-1 . TRBV9
CASRHQGYMQYF TRBJ2-3 . TRBV12-3/TRBV12-4
CASSLGTGGPYEQYF TRBJ2-7 few TRBV7-2
CASSLGTAYEQYF TRBJ2-7 many TRBV3-1
CASSQSGRRGYTF TRBJ1-2 . TRBV3-1
CASETQGMAKNIQYF TRBJ2-4 . TRBV5-6
CASSRMDVHNEQFF TRBJ2-1 few TRBV5-1
CASSQDPSSTQFF TRBJ2-1 few TRBV3-1
CSAWDPRGTETQYF TRBJ2-5 few TRBV20-1
CASSSPLAGGPRQQFF TRBJ2-1 few TRBV7-9
CATSGGRGFETQYF TRBJ2-5 few TRBV15
CASSPPASGGQTQYF TRBJ2-5 . TRBV12-3/TRBV12-4
CATSRDWGSQETQYF TRBJ2-5 . TRBV15
CARRGEDEQFF TRBJ2-1 . TRBV5-1
CASSEYFGTSVSYEQYF TRBJ2-7 . TRBV6-1
CASRPGSGYGYTF TRBJ1-2 . TRBV12-3/TRBV12-4
CSAHLIAGGSPDTQYF TRBJ2-3 few TRBV20-1
CATSSHRGYQETQYF TRBJ2-5 few TRBV15
CASRVERGDYTF TRBJ1-2 few TRBV28
CASRRLAGDTQYF TRBJ2-3 many TRBV12-3/TRBV12-4
CATSRGHSQGGRVNTEAFF TRBJ1-1 . TRBV15
CASGARTVSGANVLTF TRBJ2-6 few TRBV27
CASSPLGARNQPQHF TRBJ1-5 few TRBV27
CASSLVYSSYEQYF TRBJ2-7 few TRBV7-8
CASSLTPSGHTGELFF TRBJ2-2 . TRBV12-3/TRBV12-4
CAISETTPRGNEQFF TRBJ2-1 . TRBV10-3
CASNQKTGLAEQFF TRBJ2-1 many TRBV6-2/TRBV6-3
CASSLRTGARETQYF TRBJ2-5 . TRBV2
CSARVDRDTEAFF TRBJ1-1 . TRBV29-1
CSAKTRGGYTF TRBJ1-2 . TRBV29-1
CASSKGGPGAGDEQYF . . TRBV21-1